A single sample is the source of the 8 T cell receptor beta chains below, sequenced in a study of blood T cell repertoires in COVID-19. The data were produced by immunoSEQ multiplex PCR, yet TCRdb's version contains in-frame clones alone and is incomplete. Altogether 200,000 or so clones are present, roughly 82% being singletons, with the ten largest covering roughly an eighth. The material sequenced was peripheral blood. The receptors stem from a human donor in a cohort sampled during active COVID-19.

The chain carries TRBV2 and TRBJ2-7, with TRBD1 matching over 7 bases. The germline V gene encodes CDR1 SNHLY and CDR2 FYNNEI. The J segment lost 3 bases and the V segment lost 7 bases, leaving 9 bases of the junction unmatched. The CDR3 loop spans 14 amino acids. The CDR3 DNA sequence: TGTGCCAGCACCTCCGGGACAGAAATCTACGAGCAGTACTTC. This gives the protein CASTSGTEIYEQYF.

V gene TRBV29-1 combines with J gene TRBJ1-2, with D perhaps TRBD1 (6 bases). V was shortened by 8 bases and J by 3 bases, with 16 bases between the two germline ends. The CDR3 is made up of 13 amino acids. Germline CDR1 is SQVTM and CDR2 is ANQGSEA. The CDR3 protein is CSFLQGWDYGYTF. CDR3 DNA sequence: TGCAGCTTCTTACAGGGTTGGGACTATGGCTACACCTTC.

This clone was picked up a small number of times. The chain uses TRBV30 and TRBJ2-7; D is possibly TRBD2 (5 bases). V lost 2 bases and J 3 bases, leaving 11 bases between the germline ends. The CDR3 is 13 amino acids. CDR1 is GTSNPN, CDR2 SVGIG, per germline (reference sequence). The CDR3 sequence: CAWSNGLGYEQYF. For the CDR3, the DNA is TGTGCCTGGAGTAATGGACTCGGCTACGAGCAGTACTTC.

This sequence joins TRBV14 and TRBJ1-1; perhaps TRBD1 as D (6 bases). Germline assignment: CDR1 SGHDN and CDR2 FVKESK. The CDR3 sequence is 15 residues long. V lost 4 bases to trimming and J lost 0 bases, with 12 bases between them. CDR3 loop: CASSPYGQMNTEAFF. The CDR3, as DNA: TGTGCCAGCAGCCCATACGGACAGATGAACACTGAAGCTTTCTTT.

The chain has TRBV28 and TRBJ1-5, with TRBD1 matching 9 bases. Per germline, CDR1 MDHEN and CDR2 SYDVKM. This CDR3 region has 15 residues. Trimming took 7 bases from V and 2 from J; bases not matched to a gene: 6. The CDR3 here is CASTPRTGGNQPQHF. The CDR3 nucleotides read TGTGCCAGCACCCCTAGGACAGGGGGCAATCAGCCCCAGCATTTT.

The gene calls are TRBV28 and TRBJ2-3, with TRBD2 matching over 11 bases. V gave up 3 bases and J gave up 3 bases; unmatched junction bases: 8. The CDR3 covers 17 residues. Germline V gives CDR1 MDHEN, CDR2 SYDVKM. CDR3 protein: CASSFFPRTSGTDTQYF. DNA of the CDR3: TGTGCCAGCAGTTTTTTCCCGCGGACTAGCGGGACAGATACGCAGTATTTT.

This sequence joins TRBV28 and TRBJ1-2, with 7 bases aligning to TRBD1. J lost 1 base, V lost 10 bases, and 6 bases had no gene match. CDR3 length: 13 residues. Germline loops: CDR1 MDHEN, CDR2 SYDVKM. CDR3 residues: CAIRDSLNYGYTF. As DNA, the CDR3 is TGTGCCATACGGGACAGCCTTAACTATGGCTACACCTTC.

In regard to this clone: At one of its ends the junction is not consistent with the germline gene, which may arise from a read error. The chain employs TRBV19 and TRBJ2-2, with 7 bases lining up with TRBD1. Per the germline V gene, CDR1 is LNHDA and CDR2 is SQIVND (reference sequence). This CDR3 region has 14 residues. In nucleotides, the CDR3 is TGTGCGAGTAGGGAGACAGGGCTCACCGGGGAGCTGTTTTTT. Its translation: CASRETGLTGELFF.